The rows below give T cell receptor beta chains drawn from one sample of a study of cytomegalovirus exposure and HLA in healthy donors. Produced via immunoSEQ multiplex PCR; TCRdb's table is partial and in-frame only. The sample records 150,000 to 200,000 clones, roughly 73% being singletons. The sample comprised PBMCs. These receptors originate from a woman aged 25 to 39 in good health and CMV-seronegative. The CDR3 runs from the conserved cysteine through the conserved F or W. The D gene is left open where the match is weak. Clone size, where shown, is once, few, many, or a class for clones that have expanded.

j_gene	d_gene	abundance	v_gene	CDR3nt	CDR3aa
TRBJ2-7	TRBD1	.	TRBV6-6	TGTGCCAGGGGGAACGGGACAGCGAGCTCCTACGAGCAGTACTTC	CARGNGTASSYEQYF
TRBJ2-7	TRBD2	.	TRBV7-8	TGTGCCAGCAGCTTCGGGACTAGCGGGAGGGAAGAGCAGTACTTC	CASSFGTSGREEQYF
TRBJ2-5	.	.	TRBV27	TGTGCCAGCAGTTTTCGTGGCGAGACCCAGTACTTC	CASSFRGETQYF
TRBJ1-5	.	.	TRBV9	TGTGCCAGCAGCGCCGGGGATCTGCTGGATCAGCCCCAGCATTTT	CASSAGDLLDQPQHF
TRBJ2-1	.	.	TRBV4-3	TGCGCCAGCAGTCAAGGGGCGTTCTTTTGGAATGAGCAGTTCTTC	CASSQGAFFWNEQFF
TRBJ1-3	TRBD1	.	TRBV25-1	TGTGCCAGCAGTCCGTTGGACAGGGGGAGCTCTGGAAACACCATATATTTT	CASSPLDRGSSGNTIYF
TRBJ2-7	.	few	TRBV28	TGTGCCAGCAGGATCGGCGGCTCGCCTAGGTCCTACGAGCAGTACTTC	CASRIGGSPRSYEQYF
TRBJ2-5	TRBD2	.	TRBV7-9	TGTGCCAGCCGGCAGCGGGAGCAAGAGACCCAGTACTTC	CASRQREQETQYF
TRBJ1-5	TRBD1	.	TRBV15	TGTGCCACCAGCAGAACTAGGACAGGCAGCAATCAGCCCCAGCATTTT	CATSRTRTGSNQPQHF
TRBJ2-5	.	.	TRBV7-9	TGTGCCAGCAGCGCCCAGGTGGAGACCCAGTACTTC	CASSAQVETQYF
TRBJ2-1	.	few	TRBV5-4	TGTGCCTGCTCAAAGGACACCGGCTCCTACAATGAGCAGTTCTTC	CACSKDTGSYNEQFF
TRBJ1-1	.	.	TRBV25-1	TGTGCCAGCAGTGACAGGGGTGGAGCTTTCTTT	CASSDRGGAFF
TRBJ2-3	.	.	TRBV2	TGTGCCAGCAGTGCCCAGGGAGGCAGCACAGATACGCAGTATTTT	CASSAQGGSTDTQYF
TRBJ2-7	TRBD1	.	TRBV19	TGTGCCAGTAGTATAGGTTGGGACAGGAGCTACGAGCAGTACTTC	CASSIGWDRSYEQYF
TRBJ2-3	TRBD2	.	TRBV2	TGTGCCAGCAGTGAAGCCCGGTGGGGGGGGGATACGCAGTATTTT	CASSEARWGGDTQYF
TRBJ1-1	.	.	TRBV5-1	TGCGCCAGCAGCTTGGTGGCGGGGATGAACACTGAAGCTTTCTTT	CASSLVAGMNTEAFF
TRBJ2-3	TRBD2	.	TRBV27	TGTGCCAGCAGGGGACTAGTCGTTTCCACAGATACGCAGTATTTT	CASRGLVVSTDTQYF
TRBJ2-7	.	few	TRBV27	TGTGCCAGCAGTTTATCCTGGAGAGGGGAGCAGTACTTC	CASSLSWRGEQYF
TRBJ2-7	.	.	TRBV19	TGTGCCAGTAGTATAGGGGGGAGGAGGGGGCGCGACGAGCAGTACTTC	CASSIGGRRGRDEQYF
TRBJ1-2	TRBD1	.	TRBV15	TGTGCCACCAGCGGGGGACAGGCTAACTATGGCTACACCTTC	CATSGGQANYGYTF
TRBJ2-7	.	.	TRBV7-9	TGTGCCAGCAGCTTAAACCCCCTAAGCTCCTACGAGCAGTACTTC	CASSLNPLSSYEQYF
TRBJ1-2	.	.	TRBV11-1	TGTGCCAGCAGCTCCTCCATAGGGGCTGGGTATGGCTACACCTTC	CASSSSIGAGYGYTF
TRBJ2-7	TRBD2	.	TRBV6-1	TGTGCCAGCAGTGTACGGGAGGGCCCTGACGGGCAGTACTTC	CASSVREGPDGQYF
TRBJ2-3	TRBD2	.	TRBV29-1	TGCAGCGTTGGGGCGGGAGGGCCCCGCACAGATACGCAGTATTTT	CSVGAGGPRTDTQYF
TRBJ1-6	.	.	TRBV7-9	TGTGCCAGCGGGGAGGAATTCTCCTATAATTCACCCCTCCACTTT	CASGEEFSYNSPLHF
TRBJ1-5	.	few	TRBV5-1	TGCGCCAGCAGCCCGCTTGGATCAGACGGGCAGCCCCAGCATTTT	CASSPLGSDGQPQHF
TRBJ2-7	TRBD2	once	TRBV27	TGTGCCAGCAGCGGGAGGAGCCCCCACGAGCAGTACTTC	CASSGRSPHEQYF
TRBJ1-3	.	.	TRBV6-1	TGTGCCAGCAGTGAAACACCAGCTGGAAACACCATATATTTT	CASSETPAGNTIYF
TRBJ2-1	TRBD2	.	TRBV9	TGTGCCAGCAGCCCAGGACTAGCGGGGAACAATGAGCAGTTCTTC	CASSPGLAGNNEQFF
TRBJ1-1	.	once	TRBV7-9	TGTGCCAGCAGCCCCCCCGCAACACGTGAAGCTTTCTTT	CASSPPATREAFF
TRBJ2-3	TRBD2	.	TRBV6-6	TGTGCCAGCAGCCCCCGACGGGGGGGAGGGGATACGCAGTATTTT	CASSPRRGGGDTQYF
TRBJ1-2	TRBD1	.	TRBV29-1	TGCAGCGCCGGGACAGGGAGTAGCTACACCTTC	CSAGTGSSYTF
TRBJ2-7	.	.	TRBV9	TGTGCCAGCAGCGTAGGTGGCAGTCCCTCGTCTTACGAGCAGTACTTC	CASSVGGSPSSYEQYF
TRBJ1-5	.	.	TRBV27	TGTGCCAGCAGTTTACTGGGGGGTCTGAGCAATCAGCCCCAGCATTTT	CASSLLGGLSNQPQHF
TRBJ2-7	.	.	TRBV4-1	TGCGCCAGCAGCCAGGGAGGTCGTGACGAGCAGTACTTC	CASSQGGRDEQYF
TRBJ1-2	.	.	TRBV14	TGTGCCAGCAGCCCAGGGGTCAACTATGGCTACACCTTC	CASSPGVNYGYTF
TRBJ2-5	TRBD2	.	TRBV7-9	TGTGCCAGCGGGGGACTAGCGGTACAAGAGACCCAGTACTTC	CASGGLAVQETQYF
TRBJ2-7	.	.	TRBV27	TGTGCCAGCAGTTTGTCCGGGGGGCATTTAGAGCAGTACTTC	CASSLSGGHLEQYF
TRBJ1-1	.	.	TRBV9	TGTGCCAGCAGCGTAGGCTTAGGGGTGACCACTGAAGCTTTCTTT	CASSVGLGVTTEAFF
TRBJ2-7	.	.	TRBV11-2	TGTGCCAGCAGCTTAGATACAGGCCAATCTTTCTCTTACGAGCAGTACTTC	CASSLDTGQSFSYEQYF
TRBJ2-7	.	.	TRBV4-3	TGCGCCAGCAGCCAAGACCCCCTGGACAGCGTCTACGAGCAGTACTTC	CASSQDPLDSVYEQYF
TRBJ1-5	TRBD1	.	TRBV2	TGTGCCAGCAGTGGTCGACAGGGACATACCTATAGCAATCAGCCCCAGCATTTT	CASSGRQGHTYSNQPQHF
TRBJ2-1	TRBD1	.	TRBV7-6	TGTGCCAGCAGCCTTACAGGGGATGCTGAGCAGTTCTTC	CASSLTGDAEQFF
TRBJ2-1	.	.	TRBV18	TGTGCCAGCTCACCACCGGCTAGTGATGAGCAGTTCTTC	CASSPPASDEQFF
TRBJ1-2	.	.	TRBV5-1	TGCGCCAGCAGCTTGGGGGGGCAGGATCTATGGGGCTACACCTTC	CASSLGGQDLWGYTF
TRBJ1-1	.	.	TRBV28	TGTGCCAGCAAAACAGGGTCCCGGGCTGAAGCTTTCTTT	CASKTGSRAEAFF
TRBJ2-3	TRBD2	.	TRBV5-4	TGTGCCAGCAGCTTAGGACTAGCGGGGACTAGCACAGATACGCAGTATTTT	CASSLGLAGTSTDTQYF
TRBJ2-7	.	.	TRBV10-3	TGTGCCATCAGTTCATCTGGTCCCTATATTGCCCTCTCCTACGAGCAGTACTTC	CAISSSGPYIALSYEQYF
TRBJ1-1	.	few	TRBV6-6	TGTGCCAGCAGTTACTCGAGGGGAGGGACTGAAGCTTTCTTT	CASSYSRGGTEAFF
TRBJ2-5	.	.	TRBV5-1	TGCGCCAGCAGCTTGGGGGGCGGAGAGACCCAGTACTTC	CASSLGGGETQYF
TRBJ2-6	TRBD1	.	TRBV29-1	TGCAGCGCCAGGGACAGTAGCTCTGGGGCCAACGTCCTGACTTTC	CSARDSSSGANVLTF
TRBJ2-5	TRBD2	.	TRBV7-8	TGTGCCAGCAGCTCCCAGGGGGGACTAGCGGAGCCAGAGACCCAGTACTTC	CASSSQGGLAEPETQYF